Included here is one TCR beta chain sequence, with context. Its matching antigen is unknown. The sample is drawn from a study of T cell repertoires in cytomegalovirus infection. Looking at the study overall: Public TCR beta signatures marked donors with CMV infection and the matching HLA. General study results and limits: Cumulative frequency (of public TCR beta family members) identified carriers of CMV plus the relevant HLA.

TCRdb passed the reads through MiXCR, listing each CDR3 protein once. The sample consists of some 940,000 distinct CDR3 sequences, around 31% of them appearing once. V was pared by 2 bases and J by 6 bases, with 9 bases between. The germline CDR1 and CDR2 sequences are MNHEY and SVGAGI. This CDR3 is 13 amino acids long. The gene calls are TRBV6-5 and TRBJ2-3, with a weak D call TRBD2 (5 bases). The clonotype originates from a human donor in good health (CMV status not recorded). Some clones in this sample may be carry-over from other donors' samples. The specimen comprised cultured CD8+ T cells from PBMCs, sampled from culture after CMV antigen stimulation. The CDR3 spells CASSYHDYDTQYF. The CDR3 DNA reads TGTGCCAGCAGTTACCATGACTACGATACGCAGTATTTT.